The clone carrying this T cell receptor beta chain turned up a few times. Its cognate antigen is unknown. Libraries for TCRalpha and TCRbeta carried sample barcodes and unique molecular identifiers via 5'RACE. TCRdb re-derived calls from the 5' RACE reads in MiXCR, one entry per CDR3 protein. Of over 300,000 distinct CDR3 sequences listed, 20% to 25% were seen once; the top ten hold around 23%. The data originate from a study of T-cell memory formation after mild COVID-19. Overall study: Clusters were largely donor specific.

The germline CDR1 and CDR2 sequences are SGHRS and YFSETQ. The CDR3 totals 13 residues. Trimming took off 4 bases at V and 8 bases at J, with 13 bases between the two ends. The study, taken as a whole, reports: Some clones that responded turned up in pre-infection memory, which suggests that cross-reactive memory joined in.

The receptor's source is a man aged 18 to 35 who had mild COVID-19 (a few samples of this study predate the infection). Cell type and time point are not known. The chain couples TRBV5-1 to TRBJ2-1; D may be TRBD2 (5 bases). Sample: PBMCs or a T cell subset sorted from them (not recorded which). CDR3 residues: CASSAGLFDEQFF. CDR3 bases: TGCGCCAGCAGCGCGGGCCTCTTCGATGAGCAGTTCTTC.